These 22 T cell receptor beta chains originate from one sample sequenced in a study of T cell repertoires in ileal Crohn's disease. Specified time point: neoterminal ileum biopsy at postoperative endoscopy, about 6 months after surgery. The repertoire was sequenced with immunoSEQ multiplex PCR; TCRdb's copy has only in-frame clones and lacks some. The table lists about 62,000 clones, around 90% of them singletons. Sequenced sample: ileal tissue. Receptors originate from an adult with Crohn's disease.

The gene calls are TRBV7-9 and TRBJ2-1; a possible D gene is TRBD1 (6 bases). V was trimmed by 6 bases and J by 1 base, leaving 16 bases between them. Germline V gene data show CDR1 as SEHNR and CDR2 as FQNEAQ (reference sequence). This CDR3 region has 16 residues. In DNA, the CDR3 is TGTGCCAGCAGACTTTACAGGGAGTGGTCCTACAATGAGCAGTTCTTC. It specifies CASRLYREWSYNEQFF.

The V gene is TRBV6-5, the J gene TRBJ2-1; TRBD1 matches 9 bases. The CDR3 totals 15 residues. CDR1 and CDR2 from the germline V gene are MNHEY and SVGAGI. Trimming cost V 2 bases and J 7 bases; bases outside gene matches: 6. CDR3: CASSYRDRDVNEQFF. The CDR3 DNA sequence: TGTGCCAGCAGTTACCGGGACAGGGATGTGAATGAGCAGTTCTTC.

This sequence joins TRBV9 and TRBJ1-1; no firm D call. Trimming took off 4 bases at V and 0 bases at J, with 7 bases between the two ends. The V gene's germline CDR1 is SGDLS and CDR2 YYNGEE. This CDR3 is 13 amino acids long. CDR3 DNA: TGTGCCAGCAGCCCAGGTCTGAACACTGAAGCTTTCTTT. Translation gives CASSPGLNTEAFF.

The chain employs TRBV6-1 and TRBJ2-1, with D possibly being TRBD1 (5 bases). Germline V gene data show CDR1 as MNHNS and CDR2 as SASEGT. The CDR3 is 11 amino acids. Trimming left V 4 bases short and J 9 bases short, with 7 bases between. The CDR3 here is CASSGQLEQFF. The CDR3 nucleotides read TGTGCCAGCAGTGGACAGCTTGAGCAGTTCTTC.

The chain employs TRBV2 and TRBJ1-1, with 7 bases that match TRBD1. The CDR3 totals 14 residues. In germline, CDR1 is SNHLY, CDR2 FYNNEI. Trimming took 7 bases from V and 1 from J; bases not matched to a gene: 6. CDR3 DNA: TGTGCCAGCAAAGAGGGGGCGAGGAACACTGAAGCTTTCTTT. This translates into CASKEGARNTEAFF.

This rearrangement joins TRBV5-1 to TRBJ2-7; the D gene is possibly TRBD1 (5 bases). Germline CDR1 SGHRS, CDR2 YFSETQ. V dropped 5 bases and J dropped 3 bases, with 15 bases sitting between them. The CDR3 contains 14 residues. The CDR3 sequence: CASRQGFGIYEQYF. For the CDR3, the DNA is TGCGCCAGCAGGCAGGGTTTTGGTATCTACGAGCAGTACTTC.

The chain is built from TRBV7-9 and TRBJ2-3, with 8 bases matching TRBD1. This CDR3 region has 13 residues. V lost 8 bases and J lost 5; bases outside the gene matches: 6. The germline CDR1 and CDR2 sequences are SEHNR and FQNEAQ (reference sequence). In DNA, the CDR3 is TGTGCCAGCGTGACAGGGGATGAAGATACGCAGTATTTT. Amino acids: CASVTGDEDTQYF.

V is TRBV6-4 and J is TRBJ2-1; 7 positions match TRBD2. This CDR3 has 15 residues. Germline CDR1 is MRHNA and CDR2 is SNTAGT. With 8 bases clipped from V and 0 bases from J, the junction kept 7 bases outside the gene matches. The CDR3 reads CASSGLAASYNEQFF. For the CDR3, the DNA is TGTGCCAGCTCGGGTCTAGCGGCCTCCTACAATGAGCAGTTCTTC.

The chain's CDR3 is CASRTGTGPSKTQYF. CDR3 nucleotides: TGTGCCAGCAGAACGGGGACAGGGCCTTCCAAGACGCAGTATTTT. The rearrangement joins TRBV27 to TRBJ2-3; 9 bases line up with TRBD1. CDR3 length: 15 residues. Germline V gene lookup returns CDR1 MNHEY and CDR2 SMNVEV (reference sequence). Trimming removed 6 bases from V and 9 bases from J; junction bases left unmatched: 13.

The chain joins TRBV11-3 to TRBJ2-5; TRBD2 matches 9 bases. V lost 2 bases, J lost 4 bases, and 11 bases stayed unmatched. The CDR3 totals 17 residues. Germline V CDR1 and CDR2: SGHNT, YENEEA. The CDR3 DNA reads TGTGCCAGCAGCTTAAGGTCCGGTAGCGGGAGTACAGAGACCCAGTACTTC. It yields the protein CASSLRSGSGSTETQYF. Variable domain in full (rest from reference TRBV11-3 and TRBJ2-5): EAGVVQSPRYKIIEKKQPVAFWCNPISGHNTLYWYLQNLGQGPELLIRYENEEAVDDSQLPKDRFSAERLKGVDSTLKIQPAELGDSAVYLCASSLRSGSGSTETQYFGPGTRLLVL.

The chain combines TRBV6-6 with TRBJ1-1; D possibly corresponds to TRBD1 (6 bases). CDR3 length: 14 residues. Trimming removed 0 bases from V and 1 base from J, with 6 bases in between. Germline V lookup: CDR1 MNHNY, CDR2 SVGAGI (reference sequence). The CDR3 region has the DNA TGTGCCAGCAGTTACTCACAGGGGAACACTGAAGCTTTCTTT. Amino acid sequence: CASSYSQGNTEAFF.

CDR3 sequence: CASSHGSSNYGYTF. In DNA, the CDR3 is TGTGCCAGCAGCCATGGGAGCTCTAACTATGGCTACACCTTC. This rearrangement joins TRBV11-2 to TRBJ1-2; unclear D gene. The CDR3 extends over 14 amino acids. The V end lost 5 bases, the J end lost 0 bases, and 10 bases lay between the germline ends. CDR1 and CDR2 (germline): SGHAT, FQNNGV.

This chain uses TRBV5-6 with TRBJ1-2; D uncertain. The CDR3 consists of 15 residues. The germline gives CDR1 SGHDT, CDR2 YYEEEE. Trimming left V 4 bases short and J 5 bases short, with 18 bases between. In DNA, the CDR3 is TGTGCCAGCAGCACGGAAAGGGCGGGTGATTATGGCTACACCTTC. It translates to CASSTERAGDYGYTF.

J is TRBJ1-5 and V is TRBV6-1; TRBD1 aligns across 7 bases. CDR3 length equals 16 residues. Germline V CDR1 and CDR2: MNHNS, SASEGT. V lost 3 bases and J lost 6; bases outside the gene matches: 11. As DNA, the CDR3 is TGTGCCAGCAGTGACCGACAGGGCCCGAACACTCAGCCCCAGCATTTT. Its protein is CASSDRQGPNTQPQHF.

The V call is TRBV28, the J call TRBJ2-3; 8 nucleotides match TRBD1. CDR1 MDHEN and CDR2 SYDVKM come from the germline V gene. J lost 4 bases, V lost 6 bases, and 6 bases had no gene match. The CDR3 spans 14 residues. CDR3 region: CASRKRTGPDTQYF. For the CDR3, the DNA is TGTGCCAGCAGGAAAAGGACAGGGCCAGATACGCAGTATTTT.

This clone was seen only once. The CDR3 bases are TGTGCCAGCAGCCTCGTCGGGGGGGCCAAAAACATTCAGTACTTC. Its protein is CASSLVGGAKNIQYF. The V and J genes are TRBV14 and TRBJ2-4, with TRBD2 matching 7 bases. The V gene end was trimmed by 4 bases and the J gene end by 1 base; junction bases not matched to a gene: 4. The CDR3 has 15 residues. Germline V gene data show CDR1 as SGHDN and CDR2 as FVKESK.

This clone showed up just once. V is TRBV7-2 and J is TRBJ2-1, with 10 nucleotides matching TRBD2. V lost 5 bases, J lost 5 bases, and 6 bases stayed unmatched. The CDR3 is 15 amino acids. Germline V gene data show CDR1 as SGHTA and CDR2 as FQGNSA. The CDR3 spells CASSLTSGINNEQFF. The DNA for the CDR3 is TGTGCCAGCAGCCTTACTAGCGGGATTAACAATGAGCAGTTCTTC.

V gene TRBV14 combines with J gene TRBJ2-3, with no clear D. The germline V gene has CDR1 SGHDN and CDR2 FVKESK. V was trimmed by 0 bases and J by 0 bases, leaving 10 bases between them. CDR3 length: 16 residues. Here the CDR3 DNA reads TGTGCCAGCAGCCAAGAGCGAAAAAGAAGCACAGATACGCAGTATTTT. Encoded protein: CASSQERKRSTDTQYF. Combining the CDR3 with reference TRBV14 and TRBJ2-3 gives the whole variable domain EAGVTQFPSHSVIEKGQTVTLRCDPISGHDNLYWYRRVMGKEIKFLLHFVKESKQDESGMPNNRFLAERTGGTYSTLKVQPAELEDSGVYFCASSQERKRSTDTQYFGPGTRLTVL.

The rearrangement links TRBV11-2 to TRBJ2-1; perhaps TRBD1 as D (7 bases). CDR3 length equals 13 residues. V lost 3 bases and J 8 bases, leaving 11 bases between the germline ends. CDR1 SGHAT and CDR2 FQNNGV come from the germline V gene. The CDR3 region is CASSFQGGDEQFF. CDR3 DNA: TGTGCCAGCAGCTTCCAGGGGGGAGATGAGCAGTTCTTC. Variable domain in full (rest from reference TRBV11-2 and TRBJ2-1): EAGVAQSPRYKIIEKRQSVAFWCNPISGHATLYWYQQILGQGPKLLIQFQNNGVVDDSQLPKDRFSAERLKGVDSTLKIQPAKLEDSAVYLCASSFQGGDEQFFGPGTRLTVL.

CDR3 sequence reads: CASESQGFVTDEQFF. For the CDR3, the DNA is TGTGCCAGCGAAAGCCAGGGTTTTGTGACCGATGAGCAGTTCTTC. The rearrangement uses TRBV7-2 and TRBJ2-1, with a tentative D call TRBD1 (5 bases). CDR3 size: 15 residues. CDR1 and CDR2 (germline): SGHTA, FQGNSA. Trimming removed 8 bases at V and 8 bases at J, with 22 bases between.

V is TRBV19 and J is TRBJ1-2; 7 bases map to TRBD1. This CDR3 is built from 14 residues. V dropped 1 base and J dropped 4; count of bases not matched to a gene: 3. Germline V gives CDR1 LNHDA, CDR2 SQIVND (reference sequence). The DNA for the CDR3 is TGTGCCAGTAGTATAGTAGGGGACAGCTATGGCTACACCTTC. The encoded protein is CASSIVGDSYGYTF.

The CDR3: CASSPYTDTQYF. The CDR3, as DNA: TGTGCCAGCTCACCATATACAGATACGCAGTATTTT. This chain connects TRBV18 to TRBJ2-3; D uncertain. Germline V gene data show CDR1 as KGHSH and CDR2 as LQKENI. CDR3 size: 12 residues. Trimming took off 2 bases at V and 3 bases at J, with 3 bases between the two ends.